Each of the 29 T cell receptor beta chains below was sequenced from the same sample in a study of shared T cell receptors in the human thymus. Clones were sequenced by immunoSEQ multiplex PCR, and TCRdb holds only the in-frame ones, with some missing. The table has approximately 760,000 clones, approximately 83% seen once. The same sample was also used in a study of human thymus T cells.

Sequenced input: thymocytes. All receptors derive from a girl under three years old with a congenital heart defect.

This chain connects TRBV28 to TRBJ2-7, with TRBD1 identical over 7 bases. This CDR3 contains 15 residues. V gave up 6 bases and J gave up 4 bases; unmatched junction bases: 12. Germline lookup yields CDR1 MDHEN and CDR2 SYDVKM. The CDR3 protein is CASRQAGTENYEQYF. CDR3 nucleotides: TGTGCCAGCAGGCAAGCCGGGACAGAGAATTACGAGCAGTACTTC.

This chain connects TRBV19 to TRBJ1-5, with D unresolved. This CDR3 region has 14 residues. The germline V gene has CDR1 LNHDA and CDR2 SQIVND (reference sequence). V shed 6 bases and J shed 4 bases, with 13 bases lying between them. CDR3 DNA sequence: TGTGCCAGTAGCCCCCGGGAAGGGAATCAGCCCCAGCATTTT. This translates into CASSPREGNQPQHF. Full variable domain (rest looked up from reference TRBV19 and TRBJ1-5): DGGITQSPKYLFRKEGQNVTLSCEQNLNHDAMYWYRQDPGQGLRLIYYSQIVNDFQKGDIAEGYSVSREKKESFPLTVTSAQKNPTAFYLCASSPREGNQPQHFGDGTRLSIL.

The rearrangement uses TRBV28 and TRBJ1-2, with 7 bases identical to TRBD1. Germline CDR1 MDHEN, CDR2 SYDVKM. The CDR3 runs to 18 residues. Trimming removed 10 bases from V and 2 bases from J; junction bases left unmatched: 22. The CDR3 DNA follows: TGTGCCACCCTCACGACTGAGGGACAGCAACCGGACAACTATGGCTACACCTTC. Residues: CATLTTEGQQPDNYGYTF.

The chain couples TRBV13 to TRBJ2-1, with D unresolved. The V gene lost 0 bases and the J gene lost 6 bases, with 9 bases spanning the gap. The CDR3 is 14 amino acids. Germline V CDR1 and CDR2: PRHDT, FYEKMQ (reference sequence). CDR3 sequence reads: CASSLGRRGNEQFF. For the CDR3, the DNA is TGTGCCAGCAGCTTAGGCAGACGAGGCAATGAGCAGTTCTTC.

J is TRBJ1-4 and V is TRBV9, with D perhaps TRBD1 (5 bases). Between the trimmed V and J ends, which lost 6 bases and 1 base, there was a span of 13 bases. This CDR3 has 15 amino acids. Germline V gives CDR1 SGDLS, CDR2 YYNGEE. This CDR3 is CASTSRGETNEKLFF. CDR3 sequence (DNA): TGTGCCAGCACCTCTCGGGGGGAAACTAATGAAAAACTGTTTTTT.

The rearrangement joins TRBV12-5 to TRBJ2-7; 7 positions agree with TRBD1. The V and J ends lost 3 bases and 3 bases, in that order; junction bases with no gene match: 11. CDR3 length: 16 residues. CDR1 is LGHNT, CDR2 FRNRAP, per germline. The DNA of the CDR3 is TGTGCTAGTGGTTTCTACCCACGGACAGGTAACTACGAGCAGTACTTC. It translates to CASGFYPRTGNYEQYF.

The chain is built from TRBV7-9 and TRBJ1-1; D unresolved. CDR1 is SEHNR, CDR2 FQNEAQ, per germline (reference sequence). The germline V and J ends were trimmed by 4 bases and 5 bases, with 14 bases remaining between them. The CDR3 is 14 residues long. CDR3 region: CASSSGRVGTEAFF. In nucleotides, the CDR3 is TGTGCCAGCAGCTCCGGGAGGGTGGGGACTGAAGCTTTCTTT.

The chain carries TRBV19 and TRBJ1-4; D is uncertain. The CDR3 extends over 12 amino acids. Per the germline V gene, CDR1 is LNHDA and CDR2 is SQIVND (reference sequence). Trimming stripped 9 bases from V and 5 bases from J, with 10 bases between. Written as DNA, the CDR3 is TGTGCCAGCAAGGCCGGGAATGAAAAACTGTTTTTT. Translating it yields CASKAGNEKLFF.

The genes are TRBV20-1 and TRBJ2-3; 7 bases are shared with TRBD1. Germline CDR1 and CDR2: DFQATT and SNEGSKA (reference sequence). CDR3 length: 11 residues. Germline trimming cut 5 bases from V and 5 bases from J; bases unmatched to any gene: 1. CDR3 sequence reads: CSAPGGDTQYF. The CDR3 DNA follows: TGCAGTGCTCCAGGGGGAGATACGCAGTATTTT.

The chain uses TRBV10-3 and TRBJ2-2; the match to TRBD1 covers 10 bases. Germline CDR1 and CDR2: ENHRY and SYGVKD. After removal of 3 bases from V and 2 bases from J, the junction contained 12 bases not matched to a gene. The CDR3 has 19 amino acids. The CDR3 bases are TGTGCCATCAGTGATAGGGGGACAGGGGAGGTCGTAAACACCGGGGAGCTGTTTTTT. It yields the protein CAISDRGTGEVVNTGELFF.

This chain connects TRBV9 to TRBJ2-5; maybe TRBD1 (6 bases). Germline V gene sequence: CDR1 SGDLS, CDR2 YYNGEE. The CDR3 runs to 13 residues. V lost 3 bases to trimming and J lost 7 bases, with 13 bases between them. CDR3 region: CASSAPGHGTQYF. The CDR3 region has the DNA TGTGCCAGCAGCGCACCGGGACACGGGACCCAGTACTTC.

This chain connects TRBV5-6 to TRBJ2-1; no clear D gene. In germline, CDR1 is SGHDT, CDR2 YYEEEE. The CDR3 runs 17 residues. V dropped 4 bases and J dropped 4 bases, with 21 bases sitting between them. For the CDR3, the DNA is TGTGCCAGCAGCCCCATGCCACCGACCGAGAGGTACAATGAGCAGTTCTTC. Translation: CASSPMPPTERYNEQFF.

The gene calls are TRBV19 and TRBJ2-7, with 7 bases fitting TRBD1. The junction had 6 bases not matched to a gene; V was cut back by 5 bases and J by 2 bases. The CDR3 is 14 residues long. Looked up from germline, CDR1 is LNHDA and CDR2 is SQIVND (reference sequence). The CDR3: CASSHRDRAYEQYF. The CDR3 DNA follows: TGTGCCAGTAGTCACCGGGACAGAGCCTACGAGCAGTACTTC.

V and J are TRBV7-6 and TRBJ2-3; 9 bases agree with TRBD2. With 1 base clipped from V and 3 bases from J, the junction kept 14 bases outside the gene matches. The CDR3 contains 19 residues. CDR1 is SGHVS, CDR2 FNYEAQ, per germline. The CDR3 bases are TGTGCCAGCAGCTTAGTGAGCGGGGGGCCCCCGGGTAGGACAGATACGCAGTATTTT. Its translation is CASSLVSGGPPGRTDTQYF.

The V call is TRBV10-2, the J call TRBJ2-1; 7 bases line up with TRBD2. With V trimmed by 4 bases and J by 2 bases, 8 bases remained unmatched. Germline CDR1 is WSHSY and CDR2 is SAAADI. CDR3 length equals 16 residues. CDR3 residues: CASSGKRGRAYNEQFF. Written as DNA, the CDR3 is TGCGCCAGCAGTGGAAAGCGGGGCCGGGCCTACAATGAGCAGTTCTTC.

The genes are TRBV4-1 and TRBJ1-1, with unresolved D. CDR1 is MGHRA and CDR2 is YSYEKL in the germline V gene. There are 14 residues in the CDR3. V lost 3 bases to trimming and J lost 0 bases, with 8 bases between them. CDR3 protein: CASSHRSLNTEAFF. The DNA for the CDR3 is TGCGCCAGCAGCCATCGGTCTTTGAACACTGAAGCTTTCTTT.

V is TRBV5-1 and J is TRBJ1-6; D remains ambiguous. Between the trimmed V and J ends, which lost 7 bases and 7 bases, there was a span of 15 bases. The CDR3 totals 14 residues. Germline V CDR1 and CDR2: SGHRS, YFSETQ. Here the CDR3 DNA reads TGCGCCAGCCGGCGGGTACAGCAGAATTCACCCCTCCACTTT. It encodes CASRRVQQNSPLHF.

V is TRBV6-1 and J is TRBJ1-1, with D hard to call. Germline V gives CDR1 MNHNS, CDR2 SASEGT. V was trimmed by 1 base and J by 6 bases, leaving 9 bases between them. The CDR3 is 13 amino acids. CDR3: CASSEEEGAEAFF. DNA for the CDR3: TGTGCCAGCAGTGAAGAAGAGGGCGCTGAAGCTTTCTTT.

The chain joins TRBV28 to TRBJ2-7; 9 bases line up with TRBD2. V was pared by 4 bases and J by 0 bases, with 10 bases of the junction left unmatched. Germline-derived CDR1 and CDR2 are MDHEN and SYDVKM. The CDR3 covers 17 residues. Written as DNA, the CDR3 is TGTGCCAGCAGTTCTTTAGCGGGGGACCTCCGCTCCTACGAGCAGTACTTC. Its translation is CASSSLAGDLRSYEQYF.

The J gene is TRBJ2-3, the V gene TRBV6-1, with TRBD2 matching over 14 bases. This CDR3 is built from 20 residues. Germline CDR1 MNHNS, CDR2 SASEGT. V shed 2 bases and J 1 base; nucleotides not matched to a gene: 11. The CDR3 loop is CASSESPGLAGVWGTDTQYF. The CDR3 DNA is TGTGCCAGCAGTGAATCCCCGGGACTAGCGGGGGTATGGGGCACAGATACGCAGTATTTT.

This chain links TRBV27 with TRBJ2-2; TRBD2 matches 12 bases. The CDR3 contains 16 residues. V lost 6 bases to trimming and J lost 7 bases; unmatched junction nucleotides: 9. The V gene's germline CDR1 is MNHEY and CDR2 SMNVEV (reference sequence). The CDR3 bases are TGTGCCAGCAGCCCCGGACTAGCGGGACTGAACGGGGAGCTGTTTTTT. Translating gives CASSPGLAGLNGELFF.

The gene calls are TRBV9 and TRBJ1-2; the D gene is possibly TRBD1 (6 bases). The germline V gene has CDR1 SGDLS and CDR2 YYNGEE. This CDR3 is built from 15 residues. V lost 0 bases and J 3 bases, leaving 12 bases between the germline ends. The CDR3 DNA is TGTGCCAGCAGCGTAGTAGCGGGGGCCCACTATGGCTACACCTTC. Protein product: CASSVVAGAHYGYTF.

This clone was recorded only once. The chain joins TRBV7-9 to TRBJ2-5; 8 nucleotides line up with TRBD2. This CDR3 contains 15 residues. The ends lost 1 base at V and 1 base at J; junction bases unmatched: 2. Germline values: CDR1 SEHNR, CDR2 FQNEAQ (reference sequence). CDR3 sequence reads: CASSLGGGFQETQYF. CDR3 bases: TGTGCCAGCAGCTTAGGCGGGGGGTTCCAAGAGACCCAGTACTTC. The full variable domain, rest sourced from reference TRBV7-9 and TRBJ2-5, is DTGVSQNPRHKITKRGQNVTFRCDPISEHNRLYWYRQTLGQGPEFLTYFQNEAQLEKSRLLSDRFSAERPKGSFSTLEIQRTEQGDSAMYLCASSLGGGFQETQYFGPGTRLLVL.

CDR3 residues: CASSITGTGTPWGYTF. Written as DNA, the CDR3 is TGTGCCAGCAGCATAACCGGGACAGGGACTCCCTGGGGCTACACCTTC. This rearrangement joins TRBV28 to TRBJ1-2, with 9 bases that match TRBD1. V was clipped by 6 bases and J by 8 bases; unmatched bases: 16. This CDR3 has 16 amino acids. CDR1 MDHEN and CDR2 SYDVKM come from the germline V gene.

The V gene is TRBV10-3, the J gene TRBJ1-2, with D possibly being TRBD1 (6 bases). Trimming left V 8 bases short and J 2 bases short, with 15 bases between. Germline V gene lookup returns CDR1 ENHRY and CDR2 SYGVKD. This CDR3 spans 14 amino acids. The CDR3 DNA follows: TGTGCCATCGGTCACAGGGCGCCCAACTATGGCTACACCTTC. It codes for CAIGHRAPNYGYTF.

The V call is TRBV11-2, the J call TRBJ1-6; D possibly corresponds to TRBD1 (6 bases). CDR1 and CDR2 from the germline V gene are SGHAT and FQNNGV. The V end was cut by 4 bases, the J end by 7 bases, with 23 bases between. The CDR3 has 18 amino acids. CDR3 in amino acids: CASSSPGEGTGGNSPLHF. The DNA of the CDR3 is TGTGCCAGCAGCTCCCCAGGGGAAGGTACGGGTGGGAATTCACCCCTCCACTTT.

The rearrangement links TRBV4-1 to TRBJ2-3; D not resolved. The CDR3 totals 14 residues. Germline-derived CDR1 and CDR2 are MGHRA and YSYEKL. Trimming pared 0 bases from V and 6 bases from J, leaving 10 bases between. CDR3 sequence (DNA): TGCGCCAGCAGCCAAGATGAGCGACCGGATACGCAGTATTTT. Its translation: CASSQDERPDTQYF.

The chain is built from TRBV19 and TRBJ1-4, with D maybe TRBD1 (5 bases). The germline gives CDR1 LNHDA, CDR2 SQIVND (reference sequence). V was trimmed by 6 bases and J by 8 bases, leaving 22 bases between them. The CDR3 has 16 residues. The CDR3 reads CASSLISTELKEKLFF. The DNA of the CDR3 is TGTGCCAGTAGCCTCATCTCGACAGAACTTAAAGAAAAACTGTTTTTT. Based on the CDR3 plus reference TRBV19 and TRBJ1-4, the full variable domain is DGGITQSPKYLFRKEGQNVTLSCEQNLNHDAMYWYRQDPGQGLRLIYYSQIVNDFQKGDIAEGYSVSREKKESFPLTVTSAQKNPTAFYLCASSLISTELKEKLFFGSGTQLSVL.

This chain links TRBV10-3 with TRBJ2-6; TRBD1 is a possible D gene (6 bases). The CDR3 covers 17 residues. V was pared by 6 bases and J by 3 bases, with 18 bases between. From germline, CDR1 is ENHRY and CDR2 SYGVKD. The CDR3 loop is CAISPPTNRVGANVLTF. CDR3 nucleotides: TGTGCCATCAGCCCACCGACCAACAGGGTTGGGGCCAACGTCCTGACTTTC.